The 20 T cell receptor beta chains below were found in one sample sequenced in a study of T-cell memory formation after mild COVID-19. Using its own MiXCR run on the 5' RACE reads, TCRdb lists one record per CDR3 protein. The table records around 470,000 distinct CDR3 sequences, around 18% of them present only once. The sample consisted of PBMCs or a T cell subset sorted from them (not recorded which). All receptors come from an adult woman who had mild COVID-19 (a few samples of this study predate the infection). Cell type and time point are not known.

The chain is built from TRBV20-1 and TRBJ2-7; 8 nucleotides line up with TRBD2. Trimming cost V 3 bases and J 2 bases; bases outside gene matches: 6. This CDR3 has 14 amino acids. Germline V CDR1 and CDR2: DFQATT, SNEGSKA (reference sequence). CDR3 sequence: CSASSGGDAYEQYF. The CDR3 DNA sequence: TGCAGTGCTAGCAGCGGGGGAGACGCCTACGAGCAGTACTTC.

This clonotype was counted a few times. The CDR3 loop reads CASSLVPATGAEYTF. The CDR3, as DNA: TGTGCCAGCAGTTTAGTCCCCGCGACAGGGGCCGAATACACCTTC. This rearrangement joins TRBV27 to TRBJ1-2, with TRBD1 matching 8 bases. Germline assignment: CDR1 MNHEY and CDR2 SMNVEV (reference sequence). Trimming cost V 2 bases and J 11 bases; bases outside gene matches: 13. There are 15 residues in the CDR3.

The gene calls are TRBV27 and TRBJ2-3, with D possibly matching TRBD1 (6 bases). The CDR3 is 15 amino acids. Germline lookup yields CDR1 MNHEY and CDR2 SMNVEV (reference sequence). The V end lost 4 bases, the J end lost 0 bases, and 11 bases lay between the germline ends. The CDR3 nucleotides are TGTGCCAGCAGTTCTCAGGGGCTCAGCACAGATACGCAGTATTTT. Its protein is CASSSQGLSTDTQYF.

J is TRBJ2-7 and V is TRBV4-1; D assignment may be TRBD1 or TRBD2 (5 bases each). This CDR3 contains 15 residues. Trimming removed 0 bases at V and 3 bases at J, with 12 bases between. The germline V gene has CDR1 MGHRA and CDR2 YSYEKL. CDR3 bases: TGCGCCAGCAGCCAAGATGAGGGGAAGGGCTACGAGCAGTACTTC. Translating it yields CASSQDEGKGYEQYF.

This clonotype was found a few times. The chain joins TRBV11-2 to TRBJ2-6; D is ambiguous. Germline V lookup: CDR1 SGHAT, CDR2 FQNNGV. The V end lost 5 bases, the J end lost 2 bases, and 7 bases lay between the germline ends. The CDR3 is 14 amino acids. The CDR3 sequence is CASSVRTGANVLTF. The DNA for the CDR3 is TGTGCCAGCAGCGTTCGGACTGGGGCCAACGTCCTGACTTTC.

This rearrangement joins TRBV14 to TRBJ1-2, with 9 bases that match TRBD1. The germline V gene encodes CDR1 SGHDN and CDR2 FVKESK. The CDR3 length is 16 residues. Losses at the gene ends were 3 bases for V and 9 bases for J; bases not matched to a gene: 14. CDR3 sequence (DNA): TGTGCCAGCAGCCAGGGGACAGGGATCCCCTCTTTACGCTACACCTTC. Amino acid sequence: CASSQGTGIPSLRYTF.

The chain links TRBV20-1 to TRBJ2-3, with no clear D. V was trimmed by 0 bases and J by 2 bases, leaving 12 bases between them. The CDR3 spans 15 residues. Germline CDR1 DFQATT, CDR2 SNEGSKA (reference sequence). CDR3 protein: CSARDPEALTDTQYF. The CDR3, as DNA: TGCAGTGCTAGAGATCCGGAAGCCCTCACAGATACGCAGTATTTT.

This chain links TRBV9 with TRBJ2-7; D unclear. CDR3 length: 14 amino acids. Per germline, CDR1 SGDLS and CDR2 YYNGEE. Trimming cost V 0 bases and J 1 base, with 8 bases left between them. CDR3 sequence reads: CASSVEASSYEQYF. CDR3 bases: TGTGCCAGCAGCGTAGAGGCTAGTTCCTACGAGCAGTACTTC.

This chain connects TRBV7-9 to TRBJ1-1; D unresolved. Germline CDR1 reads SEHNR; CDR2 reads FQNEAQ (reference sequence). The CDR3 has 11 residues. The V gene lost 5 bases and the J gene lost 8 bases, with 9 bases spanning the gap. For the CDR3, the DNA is TGTGCCAGCAGCGCCGCAGGAGAAGCTTTCTTT. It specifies CASSAAGEAFF.

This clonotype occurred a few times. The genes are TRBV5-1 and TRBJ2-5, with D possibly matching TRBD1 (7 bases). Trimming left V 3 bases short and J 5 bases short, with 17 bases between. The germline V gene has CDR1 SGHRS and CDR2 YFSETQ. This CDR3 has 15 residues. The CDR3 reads CASSSQGGDMETQYF. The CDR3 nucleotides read TGCGCCAGCAGCTCTCAGGGGGGAGATATGGAGACCCAGTACTTC.

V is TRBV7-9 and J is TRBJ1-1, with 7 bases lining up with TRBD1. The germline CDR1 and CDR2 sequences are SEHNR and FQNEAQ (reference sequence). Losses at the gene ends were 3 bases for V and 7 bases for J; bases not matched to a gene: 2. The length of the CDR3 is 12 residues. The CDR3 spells CASSFGQVEAFF. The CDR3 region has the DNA TGTGCCAGCAGCTTCGGACAGGTTGAAGCTTTCTTT.

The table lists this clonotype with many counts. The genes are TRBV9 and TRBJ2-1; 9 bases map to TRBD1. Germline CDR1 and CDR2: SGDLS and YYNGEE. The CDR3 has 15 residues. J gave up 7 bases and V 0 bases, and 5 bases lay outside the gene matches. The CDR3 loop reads CASSVDGQGRNEQFF. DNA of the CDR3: TGTGCCAGCAGCGTAGATGGACAGGGGAGGAATGAGCAGTTCTTC. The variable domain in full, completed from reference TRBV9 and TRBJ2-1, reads DSGVTQTPKHLITATGQRVTLRCSPRSGDLSVYWYQQSLDQGLQFLIQYYNGEERAKGNILERFSAQQFPDLHSELNLSSLELGDSALYFCASSVDGQGRNEQFFGPGTRLTVL.

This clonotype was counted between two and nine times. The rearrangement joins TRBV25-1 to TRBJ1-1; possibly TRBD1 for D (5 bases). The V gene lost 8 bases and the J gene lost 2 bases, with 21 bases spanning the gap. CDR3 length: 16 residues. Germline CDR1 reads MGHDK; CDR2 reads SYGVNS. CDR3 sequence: CASGGALGPENTEAFF. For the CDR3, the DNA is TGTGCCAGCGGCGGGGCCCTGGGGCCTGAAAACACTGAAGCTTTCTTT.

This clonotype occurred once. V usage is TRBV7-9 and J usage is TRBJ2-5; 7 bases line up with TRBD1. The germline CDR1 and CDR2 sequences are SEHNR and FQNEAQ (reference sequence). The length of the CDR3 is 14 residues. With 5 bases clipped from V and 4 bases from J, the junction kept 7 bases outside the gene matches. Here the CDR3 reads CASSIRGGGETQYF. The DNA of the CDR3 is TGTGCCAGCAGCATACGAGGGGGCGGAGAGACCCAGTACTTC.

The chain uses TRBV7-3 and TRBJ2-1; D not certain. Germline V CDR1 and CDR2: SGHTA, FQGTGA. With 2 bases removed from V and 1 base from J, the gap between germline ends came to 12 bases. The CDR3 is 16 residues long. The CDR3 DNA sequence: TGTGCCAGCAGCTTACGTCCGGCTAGATCCTACAATGAGCAGTTCTTC. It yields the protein CASSLRPARSYNEQFF.

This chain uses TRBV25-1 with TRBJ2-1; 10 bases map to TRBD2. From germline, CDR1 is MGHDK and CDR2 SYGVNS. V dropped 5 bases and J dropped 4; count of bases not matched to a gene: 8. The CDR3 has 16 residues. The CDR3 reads CASSPVSGGFYNEQFF. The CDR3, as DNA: TGTGCCAGCAGTCCTGTTAGCGGGGGGTTTTACAATGAGCAGTTCTTC.

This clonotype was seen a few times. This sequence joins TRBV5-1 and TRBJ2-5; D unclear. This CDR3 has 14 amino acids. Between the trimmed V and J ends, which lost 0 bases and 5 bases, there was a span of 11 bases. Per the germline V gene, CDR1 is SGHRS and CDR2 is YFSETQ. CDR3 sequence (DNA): TGCGCCAGCAGCTTGGGTGCAGAGGACGAGACCCAGTACTTC. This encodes CASSLGAEDETQYF.

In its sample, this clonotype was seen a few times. The CDR3 DNA sequence: TGTGCCAGCAGTCGACAGCCTCTCAATCAGCCCCAGCATTTT. It is translated as CASSRQPLNQPQHF. The rearrangement joins TRBV12-3 or TRBV12-4 to TRBJ1-5; possible D gene TRBD1, 5 bases. The CDR3 spans 14 residues. Trimming cost V 5 bases and J 3 bases, with 11 bases left between them.

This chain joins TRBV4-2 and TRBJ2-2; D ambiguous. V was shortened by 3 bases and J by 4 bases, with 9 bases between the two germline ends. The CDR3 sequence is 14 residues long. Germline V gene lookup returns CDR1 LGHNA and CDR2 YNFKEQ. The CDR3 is CASSQAGLTGELFF. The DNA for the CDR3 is TGTGCCAGCAGCCAGGCCGGTCTCACCGGGGAGCTGTTTTTT.

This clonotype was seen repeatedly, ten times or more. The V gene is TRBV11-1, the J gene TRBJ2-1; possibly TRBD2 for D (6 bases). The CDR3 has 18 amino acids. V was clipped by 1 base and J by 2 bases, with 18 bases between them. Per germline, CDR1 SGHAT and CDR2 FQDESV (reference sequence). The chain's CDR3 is CASSLGGRGGRPYNEQFF. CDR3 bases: TGTGCCAGCAGCTTAGGAGGACGAGGAGGGCGGCCCTACAATGAGCAGTTCTTC.